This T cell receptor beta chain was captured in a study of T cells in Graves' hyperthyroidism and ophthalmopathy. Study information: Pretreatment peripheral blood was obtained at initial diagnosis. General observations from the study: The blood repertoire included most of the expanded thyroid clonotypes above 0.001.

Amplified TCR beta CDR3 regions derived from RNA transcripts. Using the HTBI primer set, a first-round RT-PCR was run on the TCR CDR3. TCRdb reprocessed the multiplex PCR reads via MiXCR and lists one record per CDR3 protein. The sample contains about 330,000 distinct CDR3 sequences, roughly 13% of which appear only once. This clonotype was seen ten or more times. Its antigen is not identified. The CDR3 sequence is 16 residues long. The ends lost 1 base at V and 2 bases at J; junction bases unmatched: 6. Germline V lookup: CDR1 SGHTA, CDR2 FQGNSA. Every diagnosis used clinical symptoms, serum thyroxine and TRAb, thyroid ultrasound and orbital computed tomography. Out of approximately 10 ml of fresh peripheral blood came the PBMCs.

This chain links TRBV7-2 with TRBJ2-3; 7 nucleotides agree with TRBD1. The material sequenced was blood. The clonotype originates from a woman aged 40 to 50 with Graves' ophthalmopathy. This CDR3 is CASSLEGTVITDTQYF. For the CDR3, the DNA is TGTGCCAGCAGCTTAGAGGGGACAGTAATCACAGATACGCAGTATTTT. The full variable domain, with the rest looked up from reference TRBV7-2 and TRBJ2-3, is GAGVSQSPSNKVTEKGKDVELRCDPISGHTALYWYRQSLGQGLEFLIYFQGNSAPDKSGLPSDRFSAERTGGSVSTLTIQRTQQEDSAVYLCASSLEGTVITDTQYFGPGTRLTVL.